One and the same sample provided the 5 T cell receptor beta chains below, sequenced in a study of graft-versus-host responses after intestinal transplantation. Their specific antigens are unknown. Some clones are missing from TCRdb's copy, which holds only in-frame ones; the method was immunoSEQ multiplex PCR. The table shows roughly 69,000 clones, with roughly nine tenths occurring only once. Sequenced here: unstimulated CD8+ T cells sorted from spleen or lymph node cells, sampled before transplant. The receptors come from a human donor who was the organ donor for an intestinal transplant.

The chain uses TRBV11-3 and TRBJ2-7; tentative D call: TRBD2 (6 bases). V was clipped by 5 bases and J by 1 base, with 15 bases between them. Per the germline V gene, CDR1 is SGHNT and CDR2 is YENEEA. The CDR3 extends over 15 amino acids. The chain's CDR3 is CASSPGGPQSYEQYF. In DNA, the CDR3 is TGTGCCAGCAGCCCCGGAGGGCCACAGTCCTACGAGCAGTACTTC.

The CDR3: CASSISSTGPFKHF. DNA for the CDR3: TGTGCCAGTAGTATATCCTCCACAGGGCCCTTCAAGCATTTT. The chain joins TRBV19 to TRBJ1-5; D is perhaps TRBD1 (6 bases). From germline, CDR1 is LNHDA and CDR2 SQIVND (reference sequence). V lost 2 bases and J lost 14, with 19 bases in between. The CDR3 covers 14 residues. Full variable domain (missing parts from reference TRBV19 and TRBJ1-5): DGGITQSPKYLFRKEGQNVTLSCEQNLNHDAMYWYRQDPGQGLRLIYYSQIVNDFQKGDIAEGYSVSREKKESFPLTVTSAQKNPTAFYLCASSISSTGPFKHFGDGTRLSIL.

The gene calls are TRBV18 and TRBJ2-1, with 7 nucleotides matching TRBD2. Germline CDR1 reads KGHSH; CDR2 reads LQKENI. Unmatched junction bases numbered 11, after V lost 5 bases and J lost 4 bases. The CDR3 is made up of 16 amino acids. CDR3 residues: CASSSLREGSYNEQFF. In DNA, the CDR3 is TGTGCCAGCTCATCCCTGAGGGAGGGTTCATACAATGAGCAGTTCTTC. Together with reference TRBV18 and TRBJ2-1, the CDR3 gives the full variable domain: NAGVMQNPRHLVRRRGQEARLRCSPMKGHSHVYWYRQLPEEGLKFMVYLQKENIIDESGMPKERFSAEFPKEGPSILRIQQVVRGDSAAYFCASSSLREGSYNEQFFGPGTRLTVL.

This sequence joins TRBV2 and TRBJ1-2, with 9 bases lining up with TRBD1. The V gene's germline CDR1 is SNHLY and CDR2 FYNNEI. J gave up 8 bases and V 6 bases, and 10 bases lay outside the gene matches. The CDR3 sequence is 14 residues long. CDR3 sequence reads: CASRPTGGADGYTF. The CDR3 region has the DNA TGTGCCAGCAGGCCGACAGGGGGAGCCGACGGCTACACCTTC.

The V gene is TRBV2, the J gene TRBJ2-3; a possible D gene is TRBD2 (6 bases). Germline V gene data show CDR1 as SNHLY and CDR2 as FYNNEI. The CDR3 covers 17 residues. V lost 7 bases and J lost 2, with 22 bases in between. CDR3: CASTLLRGGTHTDTQYF. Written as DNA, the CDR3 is TGTGCCAGCACCCTGCTTCGTGGCGGGACCCACACAGATACGCAGTATTTT.